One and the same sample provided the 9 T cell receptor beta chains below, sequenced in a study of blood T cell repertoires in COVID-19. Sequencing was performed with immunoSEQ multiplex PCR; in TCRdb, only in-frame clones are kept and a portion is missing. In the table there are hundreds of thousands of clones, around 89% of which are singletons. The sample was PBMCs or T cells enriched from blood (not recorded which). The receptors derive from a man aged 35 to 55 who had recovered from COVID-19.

In nucleotides, the CDR3 is TGTGCCAGCAGCTCTGGGGACAGGGGGAGGAATGAGCAGTTCTTC. As protein: CASSSGDRGRNEQFF. The J gene is TRBJ2-1, the V gene TRBV7-8, with TRBD1 matching over 11 bases. Germline loops: CDR1 SGHVS, CDR2 FQNEAQ. V trimming: 4 bases; J trimming: 7 bases; junction bases outside the gene matches: 6. The CDR3 is made up of 15 amino acids.

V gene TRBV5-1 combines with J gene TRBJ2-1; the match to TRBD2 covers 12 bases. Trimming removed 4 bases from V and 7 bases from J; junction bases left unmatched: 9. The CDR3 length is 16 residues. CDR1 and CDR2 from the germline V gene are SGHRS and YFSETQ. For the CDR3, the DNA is TGCGCCAGCAGCCTTCCCCGACTAGCGGGGGTTAATGAGCAGTTCTTC. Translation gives CASSLPRLAGVNEQFF.

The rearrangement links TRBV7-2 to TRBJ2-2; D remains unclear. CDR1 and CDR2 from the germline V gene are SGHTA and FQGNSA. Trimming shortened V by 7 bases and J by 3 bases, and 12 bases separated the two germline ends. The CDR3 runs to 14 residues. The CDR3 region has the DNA TGTGCCAGCACCTGGGCAGTCGACACCGGGGAGCTGTTTTTT. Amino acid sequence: CASTWAVDTGELFF.

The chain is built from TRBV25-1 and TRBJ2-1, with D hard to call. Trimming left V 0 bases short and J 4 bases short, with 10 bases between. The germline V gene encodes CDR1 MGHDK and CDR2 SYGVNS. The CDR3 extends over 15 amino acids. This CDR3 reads CASSEYSPIYNEQFF. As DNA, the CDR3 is TGTGCCAGCAGTGAATATAGCCCAATTTACAATGAGCAGTTCTTC.

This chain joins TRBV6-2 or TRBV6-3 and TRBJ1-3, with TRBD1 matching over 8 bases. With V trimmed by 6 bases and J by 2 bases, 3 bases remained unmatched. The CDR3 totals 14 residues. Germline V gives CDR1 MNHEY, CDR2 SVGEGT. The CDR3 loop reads CASSSGQAGNTIYF. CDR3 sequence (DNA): TGTGCCAGCAGCTCGGGACAGGCTGGAAACACCATATATTTT.

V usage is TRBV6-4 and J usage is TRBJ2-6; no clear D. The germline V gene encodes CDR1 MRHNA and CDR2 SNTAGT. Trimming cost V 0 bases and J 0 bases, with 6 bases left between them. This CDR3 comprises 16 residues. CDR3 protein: CASSDSAGSGANVLTF. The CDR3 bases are TGTGCCAGCAGTGACTCGGCAGGCTCTGGGGCCAACGTCCTGACTTTC.

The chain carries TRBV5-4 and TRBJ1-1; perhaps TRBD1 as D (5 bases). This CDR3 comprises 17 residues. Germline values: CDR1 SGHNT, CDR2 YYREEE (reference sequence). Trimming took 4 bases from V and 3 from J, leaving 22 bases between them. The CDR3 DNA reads TGTGCCAGCAGCCCCCCCGGTTGGGCGGGGGACGACACTGAAGCTTTCTTT. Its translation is CASSPPGWAGDDTEAFF.

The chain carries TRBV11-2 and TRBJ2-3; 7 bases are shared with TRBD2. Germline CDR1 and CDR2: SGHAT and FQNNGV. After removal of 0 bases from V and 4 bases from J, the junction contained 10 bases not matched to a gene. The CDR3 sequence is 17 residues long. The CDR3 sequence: CASSLDPGASGADTQYF. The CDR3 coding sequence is TGTGCCAGCAGCTTAGACCCCGGGGCTAGCGGAGCAGATACGCAGTATTTT.

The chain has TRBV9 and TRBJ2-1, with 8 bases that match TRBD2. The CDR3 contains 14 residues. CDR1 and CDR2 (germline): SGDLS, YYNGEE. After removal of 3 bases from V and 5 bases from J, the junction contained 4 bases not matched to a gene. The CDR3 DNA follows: TGTGCCAGCAGCGATAGCGGGAATCACAATGAGCAGTTCTTC. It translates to CASSDSGNHNEQFF.